The subject of this entry is one T cell receptor beta chain. The data originate from a study of blood T cell repertoires in COVID-19. Across the study: T cells, B-cell-depleted T cells, or PBMCs provided the cDNA or gDNA that served as material.

TCRdb's copy holds only in-frame clones and misses some; the assay was immunoSEQ multiplex PCR. The data contain more than 200,000 clones, around four fifths of them singletons. V lost 6 bases, J lost 6 bases, and 11 bases lay in between. This CDR3 has 13 amino acids. Germline values: CDR1 MNHEY, CDR2 SVGAGI. The receptor was derived from a man in his 60s with acute or convalescent COVID-19. V gene TRBV6-5 combines with J gene TRBJ2-2, with a weak D call TRBD2 (6 bases). The sample comprised peripheral blood. The CDR3 is CASSSRGSGELFF. Written as DNA, the CDR3 is TGTGCCAGCAGCTCTCGGGGGTCCGGGGAGCTGTTTTTT.